Below, one T cell receptor beta chain is given with its context. Its antigen is still unknown. A clone one base away is much larger, so this may be a read error. The sample originates from a study of CD8+CD57+ T cells in acquired aplastic anemia. For sequencing, patients were chosen who had shown expansion of CD8+CD57+ cells by flow cytometry. Severe acquired aplastic anemia was present in all patients. Study-wide points: Significance was not reached for CD8+ Simpson's diversity between patients and controls. Patients and controls shared twenty-nine CD8+ CDR3 sequences, highly expressed in patients.

Researchers used genomic DNA as the template to profile TCR beta VDJ and CDR3. One entry per CDR3 protein results from TCRdb running MiXCR on the reads. In the table there are under 200,000 distinct CDR3 sequences, around 52% of which are singletons. The sequencing sample was made of sorted CD4+, CD8+, or CD8+CD57+ T cells (not recorded which) from PBMCs. The sequence came from a human donor with aplastic anemia.

The CDR3 sequence: CASGLWEAGANVLTF. CDR3 coding DNA: TGTGCCAGCGGCTTATGGGAGGCTGGGGCCAACGTCCTGACTTTC. The chain joins TRBV11-2 to TRBJ2-6; tentative D call: TRBD2 (6 bases). This CDR3 has 15 amino acids. CDR1 is SGHAT, CDR2 FQNNGV, per germline.